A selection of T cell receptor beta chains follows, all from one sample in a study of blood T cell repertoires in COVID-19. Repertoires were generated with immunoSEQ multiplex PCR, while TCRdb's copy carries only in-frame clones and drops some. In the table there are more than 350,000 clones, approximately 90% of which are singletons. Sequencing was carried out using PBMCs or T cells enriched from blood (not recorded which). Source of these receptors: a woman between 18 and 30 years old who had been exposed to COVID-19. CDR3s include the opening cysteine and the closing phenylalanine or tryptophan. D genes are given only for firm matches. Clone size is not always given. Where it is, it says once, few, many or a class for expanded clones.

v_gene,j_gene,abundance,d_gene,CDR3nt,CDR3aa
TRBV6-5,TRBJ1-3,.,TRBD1,TGTGCCAGCGGACAGGGTTACTCTGGAAACACCATATATTTT,CASGQGYSGNTIYF
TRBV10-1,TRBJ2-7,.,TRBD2,TGCGCCAGCAGTGTCGGACTAGCGGGGGTCTACGAGCAGTACTTC,CASSVGLAGVYEQYF
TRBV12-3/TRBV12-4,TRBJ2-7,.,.,TGTGCCAGCAGTTTAACAAACGAGCAGTACTTC,CASSLTNEQYF
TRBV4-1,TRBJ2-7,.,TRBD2,TGCGCCAGCAGCCAGCAGCTGGGGAGGGACGAGCAGTACTTC,CASSQQLGRDEQYF
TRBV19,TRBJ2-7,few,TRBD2,TGTGCCAGTAGTCCTCTAGCGGGAGGCTACGAGCAGTACTTC,CASSPLAGGYEQYF
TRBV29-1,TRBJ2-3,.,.,TGCAGCGTCGTGGACTCAATAAGCACAGATACGCAGTATTTT,CSVVDSISTDTQYF
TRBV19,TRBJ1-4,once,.,TGTGCCAGTATCGCGGGAAGCGCAACTAATGAAAAACTGTTTTTT,CASIAGSATNEKLFF
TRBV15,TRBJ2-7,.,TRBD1,TGTGCCACCAGCCAGGGACAGGGGTGGACCTACGAGCAGTACTTC,CATSQGQGWTYEQYF
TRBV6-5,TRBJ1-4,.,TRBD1,TGTGCCAGCAGGACCGACAGGGGCCCAAATGAAAAACTGTTTTTT,CASRTDRGPNEKLFF
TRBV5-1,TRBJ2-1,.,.,TGCGCCAGCAGCATCGACTTGACTGGCAATGAGCAGTTCTTC,CASSIDLTGNEQFF
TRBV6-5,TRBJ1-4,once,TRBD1,TGTGCCAGCAGCCAGGGGGCAAGGGAAAAACTGTTTTTT,CASSQGAREKLFF
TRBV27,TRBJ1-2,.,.,TGTGCCAGCAGTTTTTCGCGCGGGGTGAACTATGGCTACACCTTC,CASSFSRGVNYGYTF
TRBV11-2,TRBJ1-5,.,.,TGTGCCAGCAGCTTTACAGGGAGTAATCAGCCCCAGCATTTT,CASSFTGSNQPQHF
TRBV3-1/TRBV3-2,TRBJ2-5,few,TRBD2,TGTGCCAGCAGCCGGACTAGCGGGTCGTTGGTAGGTTGGTACCAAGAGACCCAGTACTTC,CASSRTSGSLVGWYQETQYF
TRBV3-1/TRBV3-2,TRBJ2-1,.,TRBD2,TGTGCCAGCGAAGATGGACTAGCCCTCAATGAGCAGTTCTTC,CASEDGLALNEQFF
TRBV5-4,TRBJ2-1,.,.,TGTGCCAGCAGCTTGGATCCAGGGGAGCAGTTCTTC,CASSLDPGEQFF
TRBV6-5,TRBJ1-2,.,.,TGTGCCAGCGATCGCGGAGGGGGCTACACCTTC,CASDRGGGYTF
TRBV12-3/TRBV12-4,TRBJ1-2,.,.,TGTGCCAGCAGGGTGCAGGATAATAATGGCTACACCTTC,CASRVQDNNGYTF
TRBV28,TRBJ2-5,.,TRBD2,TGTGCCAGCAGCCTGGCCGAGCTAGCGGGAGCAGAGACCCAGTACTTC,CASSLAELAGAETQYF
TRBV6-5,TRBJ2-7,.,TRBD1,TGTGCCTCGGCAGGACAGGGATACGAGCAGTACTTC,CASAGQGYEQYF
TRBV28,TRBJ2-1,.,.,TGTGCCAGCAGTCCGGGACAGACTAGCTCCTACAATGAGCAGTTCTTC,CASSPGQTSSYNEQFF
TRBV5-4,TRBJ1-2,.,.,TGTGCCGTTATGTGGGGGGGCGGCTACACCTTC,CAVMWGGGYTF
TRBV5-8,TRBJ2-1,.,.,TGTGCCAGCAGCTTACAGGGTGAGCAGTTCTTC,CASSLQGEQFF
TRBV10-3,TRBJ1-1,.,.,TGTGCCATCCGGGACACAAAAAGTCTGAACACTGAAGCTTTCTTT,CAIRDTKSLNTEAFF
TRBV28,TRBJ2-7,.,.,TGTGCCAGCAGTTTAGGGACTTTTTACGAGCAGTACTTC,CASSLGTFYEQYF
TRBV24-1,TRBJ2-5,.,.,TGTGCCACCAGTCGCCCAGGGGCTACCGAGACCCAGTACTTC,CATSRPGATETQYF
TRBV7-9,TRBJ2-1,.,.,TGTGCCAGCAGCTTAACGGCGGGGTATTACAATGAGCAGTTCTTC,CASSLTAGYYNEQFF
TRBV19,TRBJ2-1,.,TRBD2,TGTGCCAGTAGTATAAGGAGACTAGCGGGAGGCAATGAGCAGTTCTTC,CASSIRRLAGGNEQFF
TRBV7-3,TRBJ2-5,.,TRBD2,TGTGCCAGCAGCTTAAGGTTCGCAGCGGGGATAGAGACCCAGTACTTC,CASSLRFAAGIETQYF
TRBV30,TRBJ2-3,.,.,TGTGCCTGGAGTGTAGGGACACAAACTAGCACAGATACGCAGTATTTT,CAWSVGTQTSTDTQYF
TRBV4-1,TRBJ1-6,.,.,TGCGCCAGCAGCCAACGGACAGAGAATTCACCCCTCCACTTT,CASSQRTENSPLHF